This T cell receptor beta chain derives from a study of T cell clonotyping in hematopoietic cell transplantation. About the research overall: Recipients' pretransplant samples followed cytoreduction.

Generated by immunoSEQ multiplex PCR, the TCRdb table keeps only in-frame clones and is missing some. This sample yields 20,000 to 30,000 clones, of which approximately 80% are seen a single time; 24% belongs to the top ten. The study, taken as a whole, reports: Pathologically expanded recipient clonotypes increased progressively from day 30 to day 180 as diversity fell.

As concerns this clone: The antigen remains undetermined.

Germline CDR1 is KGHSH and CDR2 is LQKENI. This CDR3 contains 12 residues. The germline V and J ends were trimmed by 2 bases and 7 bases, with 5 bases remaining between them. Described time point: recipient sample about 28 days before transplant, after cytoreduction. This sample comprised peripheral blood mononuclear cells, obtained before stem cell transplant. The clonotype was recovered from a woman in her sixties with acute myeloid leukemia. Some clones in this sample may be carry-over from other donors' samples. The J gene is TRBJ2-2, the V gene TRBV18, with D uncertain. Written as DNA, the CDR3 is TGTGCCAGCTCACCAGCGCGCGGGGAGCTGTTTTTT. Translating it yields CASSPARGELFF.